This passage covers 18 T cell receptor beta chains from one sample sequenced in a study of T cells expressing NK-cell markers (dated by TCRdb to about 2020). The method behind the library was 5' RACE. This sample was sequenced with an Illumina HiSeq 2000. The reads were reprocessed in TCRdb, with one entry per CDR3 protein sequence and no accompanying DNA. The table held for this sample gives 500,000 or so distinct CDR3 sequences. The ten largest clonotypes hold around 3.3% of the sample. Sequencing was carried out using blood T cells: a sorted CD56 or NKG2C T cell subset, CD4+ or CD8+ T cells, or bulk PBMC T cells (not recorded which). The receptors were gathered from a man in his late teens or twenties in good health. Donor details come from another sample of the same person, matched by shared clones.

The rearrangement joins TRBV7-2 to TRBJ2-3. Germline V gene data show CDR1 as SGHTA and CDR2 as FQGNSA. This CDR3 region has 14 residues. The CDR3: CASSLALLEVSQYF.

The chain combines TRBV29-1 with TRBJ2-2. The germline V gene has CDR1 SQVTM and CDR2 ANQGSEA. This CDR3 comprises 16 residues. This CDR3 reads CSVEVPLVTNTGELFF.

This chain joins TRBV3-1 and TRBJ2-1; TCRdb outputs TRBD1, but without DNA this stays unchecked. The V gene's germline CDR1 is LGHDT and CDR2 YNNKEL (reference sequence). The CDR3 is 18 residues long. CDR3 loop: CASIGPSGRGSSYNEQFF.

V and J are TRBV20-1 and TRBJ2-2; TCRdb selects TRBD1, and the lack of DNA leaves this call unchecked. CDR1 is DFQATT and CDR2 is SNEGSKA in the germline V gene (reference sequence). The length of the CDR3 is 16 residues. The chain's CDR3 is CSAKELTGANTGELFF.

The V and J genes are TRBV28 and TRBJ2-1; checking the TCRdb D call of TRBD2 is not possible without DNA. This CDR3 is 14 amino acids long. Germline V gene lookup returns CDR1 MDHEN and CDR2 SYDVKM. The CDR3 sequence is CASRRAGASDEQFF.

This sequence joins TRBV29-1 and TRBJ1-1; TCRdb designates TRBD1, a call that cannot be tested without DNA. Germline CDR1 and CDR2: SQVTM and ANQGSEA. The CDR3 runs 13 residues. The CDR3 loop reads CSSDPAGGTEAFF.

V and J are TRBV7-9 and TRBJ2-2; TCRdb returns TRBD1, unconfirmable since there is no DNA. Germline V gene data show CDR1 as SEHNR and CDR2 as FQNEAQ (reference sequence). The CDR3 sequence is 13 residues long. CDR3 protein: CASTPTGSGELFF.

V usage is TRBV7-9 and J usage is TRBJ1-4; TCRdb reports TRBD1, a call that lacks DNA to check it against. The germline V gene has CDR1 SEHNR and CDR2 FQNEAQ (reference sequence). This CDR3 is 12 amino acids long. CDR3 sequence reads: CATEEGREKLFF.

The chain is built from TRBV4-3 and TRBJ2-3; TCRdb proposes TRBD1, but this gene call is untestable without DNA. Per germline, CDR1 LGHNA and CDR2 YSLEER. The CDR3 covers 15 residues. This CDR3 is CASSQQGTSTDTQYF.

This chain connects TRBV5-1 to TRBJ2-1; the TRBD2 assignment by TCRdb is unverifiable without DNA. Per germline, CDR1 SGHRS and CDR2 YFSETQ. The CDR3 length is 16 residues. This CDR3 reads CASSPSTGRAHNEQFF.

J is TRBJ1-1 and V is TRBV6-2 or TRBV6-3. Germline lookup yields CDR1 MNHEY and CDR2 SVGEGT. The CDR3 has 13 amino acids. The CDR3 loop is CASSYFGDTEAFF.

The genes are TRBV29-1 and TRBJ1-3; the D call of TRBD1 rests on TCRdb alone, since no DNA is present to check it. The CDR3 consists of 15 residues. In germline, CDR1 is SQVTM, CDR2 ANQGSEA. The CDR3 here is CSVEELTGSGNTIYF.

J is TRBJ2-1 and V is TRBV28; no DNA is available, so the TRBD1 call from TCRdb remains unchecked. The germline V gene has CDR1 MDHEN and CDR2 SYDVKM. CDR3 size: 14 residues. CDR3: CASSSTGSYNEQFF.

This chain joins TRBV6-1 and TRBJ2-3; the D call from TCRdb, TRBD2, cannot be confirmed without DNA. This CDR3 comprises 15 residues. CDR1 is MNHNS, CDR2 SASEGT, per germline. Here the CDR3 reads CASRSIAVLTDTQYF.

This chain uses TRBV24-1 with TRBJ1-5. The CDR3 is made up of 14 amino acids. Germline V gene sequence: CDR1 KGHDR, CDR2 SFDVKD. CDR3 amino acids: CATSDSHLNQPQHF.

J is TRBJ2-1 and V is TRBV5-1; the D call of TRBD2 rests on TCRdb alone, since no DNA is present to check it. This CDR3 comprises 15 residues. Germline CDR1 is SGHRS and CDR2 is YFSETQ. CDR3 in amino acids: CASRQGLAGDNEQFF.

The chain carries TRBV6-5 and TRBJ2-6; TCRdb lists TRBD2, though no DNA is available to test this call. This CDR3 contains 19 residues. Germline CDR1 reads MNHEY; CDR2 reads SVGAGI. CDR3 amino acids: CASSYLRGGMSAGANVLTF.

This chain connects TRBV7-2 to TRBJ2-1; without DNA, the TCRdb call of TRBD1 cannot be checked. Germline loops: CDR1 SGHTA, CDR2 FQGNSA. CDR3 length: 13 residues. The CDR3 protein is CANPGPGGNEQFF.